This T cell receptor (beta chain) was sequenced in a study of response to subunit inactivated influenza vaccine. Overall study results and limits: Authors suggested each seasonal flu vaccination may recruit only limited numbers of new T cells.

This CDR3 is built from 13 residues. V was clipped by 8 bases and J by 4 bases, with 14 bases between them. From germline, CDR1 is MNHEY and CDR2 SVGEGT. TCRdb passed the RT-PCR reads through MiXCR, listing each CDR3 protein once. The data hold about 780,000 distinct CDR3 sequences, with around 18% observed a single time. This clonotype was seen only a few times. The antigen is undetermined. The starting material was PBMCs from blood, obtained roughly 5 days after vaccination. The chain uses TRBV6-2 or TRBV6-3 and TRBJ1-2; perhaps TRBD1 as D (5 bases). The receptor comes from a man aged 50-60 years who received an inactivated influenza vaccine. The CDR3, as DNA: TGTGCCAGCCAACGGGACGGATCCTATGGCTACACCTTC. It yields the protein CASQRDGSYGYTF.